This passage covers 27 T cell receptor beta chains from one sample sequenced in a study of cytomegalovirus exposure and HLA in healthy donors. The PCR was carried out with 60 Vbeta primers and 13 Jbeta primers. This table comes from immunoSEQ multiplex PCR, and its TCRdb copy is limited to in-frame clones, with some not included. The repertoire consists of roughly 34,000 clones, with roughly 67% occurring once and the leading ten covering 9.5% to 13%. Sequencing input: PBMCs. Receptors originate from a man between 35 and 55 years old in good health and CMV-seropositive.

The V call is TRBV5-1, the J call TRBJ2-2, with TRBD1 matching over 7 bases. This CDR3 contains 15 residues. Germline V lookup: CDR1 SGHRS, CDR2 YFSETQ. The V and J ends lost 4 bases and 2 bases, in that order; junction bases with no gene match: 5. CDR3 nucleotide sequence: TGCGCCAGCAGCCCGGGGACAGCTAACACCGGGGAGCTGTTTTTT. This codes for CASSPGTANTGELFF.

The rearrangement uses TRBV5-6 and TRBJ2-6; 9 positions agree with TRBD1. Germline assignment: CDR1 SGHDT and CDR2 YYEEEE. V lost 4 bases and J lost 4; bases outside the gene matches: 6. The CDR3 has 16 amino acids. The CDR3 DNA follows: TGTGCCAGCAGCGGCGGGACAGGGACAGGGGCCAACGTCCTGACTTTC. As protein: CASSGGTGTGANVLTF.

This chain joins TRBV9 and TRBJ2-5, with 11 positions matching TRBD1. CDR3 length equals 15 residues. Looked up from germline, CDR1 is SGDLS and CDR2 is YYNGEE. V was clipped by 4 bases and J by 3 bases; unmatched bases: 5. For the CDR3, the DNA is TGTGCCAGCAGCCCGGGGGACAGGGGGAAAGAGACCCAGTACTTC. Translation: CASSPGDRGKETQYF.

The rearrangement links TRBV7-9 to TRBJ2-1, with D possibly TRBD1 on 6 matching bases. The germline CDR1 and CDR2 sequences are SEHNR and FQNEAQ (reference sequence). The CDR3 has 14 residues. V lost 1 base, J lost 8 bases, and 12 bases lay in between. The CDR3 sequence: CASSLVLGGDEQFF. For the CDR3, the DNA is TGTGCCAGCAGCTTAGTGTTAGGGGGTGATGAGCAGTTCTTC. The full variable domain, with the rest looked up from reference TRBV7-9 and TRBJ2-1, is DTGVSQNPRHKITKRGQNVTFRCDPISEHNRLYWYRQTLGQGPEFLTYFQNEAQLEKSRLLSDRFSAERPKGSFSTLEIQRTEQGDSAMYLCASSLVLGGDEQFFGPGTRLTVL.

The rearrangement uses TRBV5-6 and TRBJ1-6; D is uncertain. CDR1 and CDR2 (germline): SGHDT, YYEEEE. Trimming removed 3 bases from V and 7 bases from J, with 17 bases in between. CDR3 length: 16 amino acids. The CDR3 spells CASSSDLENWNSPLHF. The CDR3 nucleotides are TGTGCCAGCAGCTCCGACCTGGAGAATTGGAATTCACCCCTCCACTTT.

V is TRBV11-3 and J is TRBJ2-5; TRBD1 might be the D (6 bases). The germline V gene has CDR1 SGHNT and CDR2 YENEEA. Between the trimmed V and J ends, which lost 0 bases and 4 bases, there was a span of 9 bases. This CDR3 contains 14 residues. The CDR3 loop reads CASSLDGGIETQYF. CDR3 nucleotides: TGTGCCAGCAGCTTAGATGGGGGCATAGAGACCCAGTACTTC.

V and J are TRBV7-3 and TRBJ2-2; 10 bases are a match to TRBD2. The CDR3 runs to 16 residues. Trimming at V came to 0 bases and at J to 10 bases, leaving 8 bases not matched to a gene. CDR1 is SGHTA, CDR2 FQGTGA, per germline. The CDR3 DNA is TGTGCCAGCAGCTTAACGAAGGCTAGCGGGGGTGTGGAGCTGTTTTTT. This codes for CASSLTKASGGVELFF.

The CDR3 loop reads CASSDTSGNTDTQYF. DNA for the CDR3: TGTGCCAGCAGTGACACTAGCGGGAACACAGATACGCAGTATTTT. V and J are TRBV6-4 and TRBJ2-3, with 10 bases identical to TRBD2. The germline V gene encodes CDR1 MRHNA and CDR2 SNTAGT. V was clipped by 2 bases and J by 2 bases; unmatched bases: 1. The CDR3 covers 15 residues.

The chain combines TRBV7-7 with TRBJ1-5; 8 bases align to TRBD1. The germline V gene has CDR1 SSHAT and CDR2 FNYEAQ (reference sequence). This CDR3 is 17 amino acids long. Trimming cost V 5 bases and J 6 bases; bases outside gene matches: 15. CDR3 amino acids: CASSPRRGQEMSQPQHF. The DNA of the CDR3 is TGTGCCAGCAGCCCACGGCGGGGACAGGAGATGAGTCAGCCCCAGCATTTT.

The chain recombines TRBV11-3 with TRBJ2-1; TRBD2 aligns across 10 bases. CDR1 and CDR2 from the germline V gene are SGHNT and YENEEA. V lost 5 bases to trimming and J lost 9 bases; unmatched junction nucleotides: 10. This CDR3 comprises 15 residues. The CDR3 DNA reads as TGTGCCAGCAGCGGTGGTACTAGCGGGGTCATTGAGCAGTTCTTC. It specifies CASSGGTSGVIEQFF.

The chain employs TRBV11-3 and TRBJ2-7; 8 nucleotides line up with TRBD2. V lost 5 bases, J lost 6 bases, and 6 bases stayed unmatched. This CDR3 spans 13 amino acids. The V gene's germline CDR1 is SGHNT and CDR2 YENEEA. The CDR3 DNA is TGTGCCAGCAGCCGGGGACTAGTAGGCGAGCAGTACTTC. It translates to CASSRGLVGEQYF.

This chain joins TRBV27 and TRBJ1-1, with D hard to call. Germline assignment: CDR1 MNHEY and CDR2 SMNVEV (reference sequence). There are 18 residues in the CDR3. Trimming stripped 4 bases from V and 1 base from J, with 22 bases between. The CDR3 DNA is TGTGCCAGCAGTTCCCGACCGGAAGCCCTTCACAGGAACACTGAAGCTTTCTTT. Its protein product is CASSSRPEALHRNTEAFF.

This clone came up a few times. The rearrangement uses TRBV25-1 and TRBJ2-2; D is perhaps TRBD1 (6 bases). The germline V and J ends were trimmed by 8 bases and 3 bases, with 13 bases remaining between them. The CDR3 extends over 14 amino acids. In germline, CDR1 is MGHDK, CDR2 SYGVNS. CDR3 bases: TGTGCCAGCCGTCCGGACAGCCACACCGGGGAGCTGTTTTTT. It codes for CASRPDSHTGELFF.

The CDR3 DNA is TGTGCCAGCAGCGTCGGGACAGAGGTCTTCTCTGGGGCCAACGTCCTGACTTTC. Amino acid sequence: CASSVGTEVFSGANVLTF. The chain is built from TRBV9 and TRBJ2-6; 7 bases match TRBD1. J lost 0 bases, V lost 2 bases, and 8 bases had no gene match. Per germline, CDR1 SGDLS and CDR2 YYNGEE. The CDR3 totals 18 residues. The entire variable domain, with the rest obtained from reference TRBV9 and TRBJ2-6, is as follows: DSGVTQTPKHLITATGQRVTLRCSPRSGDLSVYWYQQSLDQGLQFLIQYYNGEERAKGNILERFSAQQFPDLHSELNLSSLELGDSALYFCASSVGTEVFSGANVLTFGAGSRLTVL.

The rearrangement joins TRBV10-3 to TRBJ1-1; 12 positions match TRBD1. The germline gives CDR1 ENHRY, CDR2 SYGVKD. The CDR3 has 16 amino acids. J lost 3 bases, V lost 6 bases, and 8 bases had no gene match. The CDR3 protein is CAISAGTGGAYTEAFF. The DNA for the CDR3 is TGTGCCATCAGCGCCGGGACAGGGGGCGCGTACACTGAAGCTTTCTTT.

The rearrangement links TRBV10-3 to TRBJ2-5, with 11 nucleotides matching TRBD1. The J call may be mistaken, given a closer DNA end match to TRBJ2-7. The CDR3 sequence is 13 residues long. Germline V gene lookup returns CDR1 ENHRY and CDR2 SYGVKD. The CDR3 region is CAISGTGGYEQYF. CDR3 nucleotides: TGTGCCATCAGCGGGACAGGGGGCTACGAGCAGTACTTC.

In DNA form, the CDR3 reads TGTGCCAGCAGCCACCCCTCTAGTGGTAACTATGGCTACACCTTC. Protein: CASSHPSSGNYGYTF. J is TRBJ1-2 and V is TRBV6-5; unclear D gene. Germline V gene sequence: CDR1 MNHEY, CDR2 SVGAGI. V was clipped by 6 bases and J by 1 base, with 15 bases between them. The CDR3 covers 15 residues.

The V call is TRBV9, the J call TRBJ2-1, with 8 bases fitting TRBD2. This CDR3 is 13 amino acids long. CDR1 is SGDLS, CDR2 YYNGEE, per germline. V was clipped by 4 bases and J by 9 bases; unmatched bases: 6. The CDR3 nucleotides read TGTGCCAGCAGCCAGGGGACTAGGGTTGAGCAGTTCTTC. Translation: CASSQGTRVEQFF. Full variable domain (outside the CDR3, taken from reference TRBV9 and TRBJ2-1): DSGVTQTPKHLITATGQRVTLRCSPRSGDLSVYWYQQSLDQGLQFLIQYYNGEERAKGNILERFSAQQFPDLHSELNLSSLELGDSALYFCASSQGTRVEQFFGPGTRLTVL.

As concerns this clone: At the DNA level, this CDR3 is encoded by other sequences in the same sample as well. The chain has TRBV5-4 and TRBJ1-3; 8 bases agree with TRBD1. V shed 4 bases and J 3 bases; nucleotides not matched to a gene: 6. Germline values: CDR1 SGHNT, CDR2 YYREEE (reference sequence). This CDR3 comprises 15 residues. Written as DNA, the CDR3 is TGTGCCAGCAGCATTAGACAGGGGATTGGAAACACCATATATTTT. It translates to CASSIRQGIGNTIYF.

The chain uses TRBV25-1 and TRBJ2-1, with 8 positions matching TRBD2. This CDR3 is 12 amino acids long. Germline V lookup: CDR1 MGHDK, CDR2 SYGVNS. The junction had 8 bases not matched to a gene; V was cut back by 10 bases and J by 9 bases. CDR3 sequence (DNA): TGTGCCACCGGCCCGGGAGGGGGTGAGCAGTTCTTC. It translates to CATGPGGGEQFF.

The V call is TRBV28, the J call TRBJ1-6; 7 nucleotides agree with TRBD1. This CDR3 is 15 amino acids long. CDR1 is MDHEN, CDR2 SYDVKM, per germline. V dropped 5 bases and J dropped 10; count of bases not matched to a gene: 11. CDR3 DNA: TGTGCCAGCAGTCCGGTGGGACAGCTGAGCTCACCCCTCCACTTT. Its protein is CASSPVGQLSSPLHF.

In DNA form, the CDR3 reads TGTGCCATCAGACAGGGGCCGAGCTCCTACGAGCAGTACTTC. This encodes CAIRQGPSSYEQYF. The chain employs TRBV10-3 and TRBJ2-5; 7 positions match TRBD1. The DNA end favors TRBJ2-7, so the J call may be wrong. This CDR3 is built from 14 residues. Germline CDR1 ENHRY, CDR2 SYGVKD.

The chain combines TRBV7-2 with TRBJ2-5; tentatively, D is TRBD2 (6 bases). Germline V gene lookup returns CDR1 SGHTA and CDR2 FQGNSA. V lost 2 bases to trimming and J lost 5 bases, with 15 bases between them. This CDR3 comprises 15 residues. CDR3 protein: CASSLTEGPRETQYF. CDR3 sequence (DNA): TGTGCCAGCAGCTTAACGGAGGGGCCTAGGGAGACCCAGTACTTC.

The gene calls are TRBV30 and TRBJ1-3; the D is unclear. V lost 1 base, J lost 0 bases, and 7 bases lay in between. Germline V lookup: CDR1 GTSNPN, CDR2 SVGIG (reference sequence). The CDR3 is 14 residues long. The CDR3 here is CAWSEMYSGNTIYF. The CDR3 region has the DNA TGTGCCTGGAGTGAAATGTACTCTGGAAACACCATATATTTT.

The V gene is TRBV14, the J gene TRBJ2-1, with 13 positions matching TRBD2. V gave up 4 bases and J gave up 5 bases; unmatched junction bases: 8. The CDR3 extends over 17 amino acids. CDR1 and CDR2 (germline): SGHDN, FVKESK. CDR3 residues: CASSPNPGTSGDNEQFF. CDR3 nucleotide sequence: TGTGCCAGCAGCCCAAACCCCGGGACTAGCGGGGACAATGAGCAGTTCTTC.

This rearrangement joins TRBV6-6 to TRBJ2-5, with a tentative D call TRBD1 (5 bases). With 8 bases removed from V and 5 bases from J, the gap between germline ends came to 15 bases. Germline assignment: CDR1 MNHNY and CDR2 SVGAGI (reference sequence). This CDR3 has 13 amino acids. CDR3 region: CASRRTQGETQYF. The CDR3 DNA sequence: TGTGCCAGCCGGCGGACACAAGGGGAGACCCAGTACTTC.

This chain uses TRBV11-1 with TRBJ2-5; 9 nucleotides line up with TRBD2. This CDR3 is 16 amino acids long. Germline CDR1 and CDR2: SGHAT and FQDESV (reference sequence). With 5 bases clipped from V and 4 bases from J, the junction kept 11 bases outside the gene matches. The CDR3 DNA reads TGTGCCAGCAGCCAAGAGAGCGTAGCGGGGGCAGAGACCCAGTACTTC. Translated, it gives CASSQESVAGAETQYF.